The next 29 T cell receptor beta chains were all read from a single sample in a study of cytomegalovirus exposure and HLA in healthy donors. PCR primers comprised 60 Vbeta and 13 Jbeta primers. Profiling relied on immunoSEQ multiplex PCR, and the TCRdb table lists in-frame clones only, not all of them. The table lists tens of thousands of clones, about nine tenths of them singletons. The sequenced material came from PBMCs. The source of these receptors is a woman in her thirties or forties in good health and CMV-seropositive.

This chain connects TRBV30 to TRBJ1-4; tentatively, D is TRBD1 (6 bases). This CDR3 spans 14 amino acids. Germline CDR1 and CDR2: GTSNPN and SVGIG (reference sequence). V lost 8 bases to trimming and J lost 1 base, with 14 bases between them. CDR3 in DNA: TGTGCCCTACTCCCCAGGGGAACTAATGAAAAACTGTTTTTT. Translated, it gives CALLPRGTNEKLFF.

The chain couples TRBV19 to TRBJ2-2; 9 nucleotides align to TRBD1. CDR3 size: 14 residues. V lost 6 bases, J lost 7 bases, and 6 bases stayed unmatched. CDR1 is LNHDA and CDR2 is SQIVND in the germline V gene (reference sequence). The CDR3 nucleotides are TGTGCCAGTAGGGTACAGGGGGCGGACGGGGAGCTGTTTTTT. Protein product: CASRVQGADGELFF. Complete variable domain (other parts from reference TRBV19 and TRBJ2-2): DGGITQSPKYLFRKEGQNVTLSCEQNLNHDAMYWYRQDPGQGLRLIYYSQIVNDFQKGDIAEGYSVSREKKESFPLTVTSAQKNPTAFYLCASRVQGADGELFFGEGSRLTVL.

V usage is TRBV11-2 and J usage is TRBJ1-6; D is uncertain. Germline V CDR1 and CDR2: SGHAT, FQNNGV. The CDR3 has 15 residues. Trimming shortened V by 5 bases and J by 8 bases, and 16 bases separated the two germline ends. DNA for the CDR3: TGTGCCAGCAGCCCCCGGGAGACCGAGCATTCACCCCTCCACTTT. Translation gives CASSPRETEHSPLHF.

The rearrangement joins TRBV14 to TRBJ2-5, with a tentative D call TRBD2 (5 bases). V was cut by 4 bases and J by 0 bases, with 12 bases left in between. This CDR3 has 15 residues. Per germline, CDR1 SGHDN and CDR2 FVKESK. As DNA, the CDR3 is TGTGCCAGCAGCCGTCAGGACTGGTACCAAGAGACCCAGTACTTC. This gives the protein CASSRQDWYQETQYF.

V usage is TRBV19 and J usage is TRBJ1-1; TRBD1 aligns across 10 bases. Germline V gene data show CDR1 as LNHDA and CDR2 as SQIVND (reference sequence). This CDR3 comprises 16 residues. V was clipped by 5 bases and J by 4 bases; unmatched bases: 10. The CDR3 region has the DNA TGTGCCAGTAGTGGACAGGGGGACCCAAGGTCCACTGAAGCTTTCTTT. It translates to CASSGQGDPRSTEAFF.

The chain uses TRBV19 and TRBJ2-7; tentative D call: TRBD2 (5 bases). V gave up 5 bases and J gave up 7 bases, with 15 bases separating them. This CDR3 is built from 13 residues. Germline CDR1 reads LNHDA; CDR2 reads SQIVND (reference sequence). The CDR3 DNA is TGTGCCAGTAGTGCAGACTTCGGGGTTGAGCAGTACTTC. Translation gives CASSADFGVEQYF. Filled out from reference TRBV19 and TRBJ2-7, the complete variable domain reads DGGITQSPKYLFRKEGQNVTLSCEQNLNHDAMYWYRQDPGQGLRLIYYSQIVNDFQKGDIAEGYSVSREKKESFPLTVTSAQKNPTAFYLCASSADFGVEQYFGPGTRLTVT.

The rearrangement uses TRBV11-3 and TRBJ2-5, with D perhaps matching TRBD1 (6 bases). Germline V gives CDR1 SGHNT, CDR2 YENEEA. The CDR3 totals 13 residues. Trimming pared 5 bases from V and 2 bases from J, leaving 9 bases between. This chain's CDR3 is CASSLGTQETQYF. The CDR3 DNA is TGTGCCAGCAGCCTCGGGACACAAGAGACCCAGTACTTC. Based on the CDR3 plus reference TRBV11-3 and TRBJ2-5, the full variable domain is EAGVVQSPRYKIIEKKQPVAFWCNPISGHNTLYWYLQNLGQGPELLIRYENEEAVDDSQLPKDRFSAERLKGVDSTLKIQPAELGDSAVYLCASSLGTQETQYFGPGTRLLVL.

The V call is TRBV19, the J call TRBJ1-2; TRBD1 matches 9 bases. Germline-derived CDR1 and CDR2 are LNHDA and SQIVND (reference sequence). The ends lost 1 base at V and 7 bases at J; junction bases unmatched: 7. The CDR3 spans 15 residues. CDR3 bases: TGTGCCAGTAGTATAGGGACAGGGGAAAATCGTGGCTACACCTTC. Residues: CASSIGTGENRGYTF.

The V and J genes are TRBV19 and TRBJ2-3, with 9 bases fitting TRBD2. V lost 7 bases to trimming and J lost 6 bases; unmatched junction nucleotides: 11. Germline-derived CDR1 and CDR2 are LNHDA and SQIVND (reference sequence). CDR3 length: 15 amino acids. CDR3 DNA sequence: TGTGCCAGTAAAGAATCGCGGGGGGGCAAGGATACGCAGTATTTT. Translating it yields CASKESRGGKDTQYF.

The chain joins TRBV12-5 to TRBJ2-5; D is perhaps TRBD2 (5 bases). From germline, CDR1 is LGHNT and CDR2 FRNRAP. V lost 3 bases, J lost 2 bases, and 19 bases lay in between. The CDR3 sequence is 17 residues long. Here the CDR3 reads CASGLPLSGVGQETQYF. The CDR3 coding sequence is TGTGCTAGTGGTTTACCCCTCTCCGGGGTAGGTCAAGAGACCCAGTACTTC.

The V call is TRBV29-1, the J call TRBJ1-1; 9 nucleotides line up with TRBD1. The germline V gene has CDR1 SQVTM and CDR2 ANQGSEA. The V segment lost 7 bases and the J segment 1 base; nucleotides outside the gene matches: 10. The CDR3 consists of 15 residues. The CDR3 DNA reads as TGCAGCGCTCGGGGGACAGGGAAGTCGAACACTGAAGCTTTCTTT. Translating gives CSARGTGKSNTEAFF.

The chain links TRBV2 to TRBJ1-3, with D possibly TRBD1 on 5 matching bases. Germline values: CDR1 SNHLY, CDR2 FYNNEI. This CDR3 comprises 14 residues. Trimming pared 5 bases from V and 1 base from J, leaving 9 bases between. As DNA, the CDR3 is TGTGCCAGCAGTCAGGGAGGATCTGGAAACACCATATATTTT. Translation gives CASSQGGSGNTIYF.

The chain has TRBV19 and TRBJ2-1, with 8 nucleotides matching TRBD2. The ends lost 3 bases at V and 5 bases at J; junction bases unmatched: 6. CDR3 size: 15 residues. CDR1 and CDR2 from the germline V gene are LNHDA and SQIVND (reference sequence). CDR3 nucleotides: TGTGCCAGTAGTATCAGTGGCGGGGGGAACAATGAGCAGTTCTTC. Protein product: CASSISGGGNNEQFF. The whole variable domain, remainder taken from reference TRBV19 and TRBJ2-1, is DGGITQSPKYLFRKEGQNVTLSCEQNLNHDAMYWYRQDPGQGLRLIYYSQIVNDFQKGDIAEGYSVSREKKESFPLTVTSAQKNPTAFYLCASSISGGGNNEQFFGPGTRLTVL.

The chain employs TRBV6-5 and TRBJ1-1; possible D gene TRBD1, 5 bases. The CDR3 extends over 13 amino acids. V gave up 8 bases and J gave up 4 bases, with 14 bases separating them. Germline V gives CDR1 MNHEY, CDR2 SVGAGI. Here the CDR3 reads CASHRTLSTEAFF. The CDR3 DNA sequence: TGTGCCAGCCACAGGACCCTATCCACTGAAGCTTTCTTT.

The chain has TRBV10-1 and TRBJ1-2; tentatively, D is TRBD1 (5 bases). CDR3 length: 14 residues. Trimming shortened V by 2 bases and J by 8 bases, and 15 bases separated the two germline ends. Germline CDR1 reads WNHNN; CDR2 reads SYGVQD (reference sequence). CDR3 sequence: CASSEKRGDLGYTF. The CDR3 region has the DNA TGCGCCAGCAGTGAGAAACGAGGGGACTTGGGCTACACCTTC.

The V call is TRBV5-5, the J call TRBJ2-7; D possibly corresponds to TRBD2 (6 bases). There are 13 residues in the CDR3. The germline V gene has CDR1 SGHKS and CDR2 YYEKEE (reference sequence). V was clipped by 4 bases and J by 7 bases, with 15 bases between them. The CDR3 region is CASSPPGGAEQYF. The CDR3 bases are TGTGCCAGCAGCCCGCCTGGAGGGGCGGAGCAGTACTTC.

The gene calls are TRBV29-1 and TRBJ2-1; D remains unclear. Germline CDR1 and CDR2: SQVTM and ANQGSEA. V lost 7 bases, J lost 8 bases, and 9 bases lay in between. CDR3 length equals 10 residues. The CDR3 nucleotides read TGCAGCGGGGCTTTTGATGAGCAGTTCTTC. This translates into CSGAFDEQFF.

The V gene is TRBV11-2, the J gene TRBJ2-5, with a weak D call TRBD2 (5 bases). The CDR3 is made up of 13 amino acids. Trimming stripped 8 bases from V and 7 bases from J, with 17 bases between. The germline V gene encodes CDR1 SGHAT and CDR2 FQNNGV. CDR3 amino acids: CASSNGERTTQYF. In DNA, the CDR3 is TGTGCCAGCTCTAACGGGGAAAGGACGACCCAGTACTTC.

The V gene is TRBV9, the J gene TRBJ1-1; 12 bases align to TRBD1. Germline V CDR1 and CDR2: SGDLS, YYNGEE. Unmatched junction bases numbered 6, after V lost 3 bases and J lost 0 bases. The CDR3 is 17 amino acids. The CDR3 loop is CASSERGTGGLNTEAFF. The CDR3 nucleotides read TGTGCCAGCAGCGAAAGAGGGACAGGGGGCCTGAACACTGAAGCTTTCTTT.

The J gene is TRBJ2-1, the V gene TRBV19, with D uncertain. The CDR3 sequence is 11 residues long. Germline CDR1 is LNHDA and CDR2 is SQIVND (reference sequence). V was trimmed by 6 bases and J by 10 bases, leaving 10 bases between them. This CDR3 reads CASSQVNEQFF. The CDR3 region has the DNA TGTGCCAGTAGCCAGGTCAACGAGCAGTTCTTC.

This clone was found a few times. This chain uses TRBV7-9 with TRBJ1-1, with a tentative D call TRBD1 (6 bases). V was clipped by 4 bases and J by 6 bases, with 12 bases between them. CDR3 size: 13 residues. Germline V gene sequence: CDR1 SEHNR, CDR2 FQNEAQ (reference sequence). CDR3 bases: TGTGCCAGCAGCTCACCAGGGGACCCTGAAGCTTTCTTT. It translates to CASSSPGDPEAFF.

CDR3 DNA sequence: TGTGCCAGCAGGGGCGGGAGTGGAAATGAGCAGTTCTTC. Residues: CASRGGSGNEQFF. The rearrangement joins TRBV7-6 to TRBJ2-1, with 7 bases identical to TRBD2. The CDR3 totals 13 residues. The V gene's germline CDR1 is SGHVS and CDR2 FNYEAQ. V shed 6 bases, J shed 7 bases, and the junction held 6 bases outside the gene matches. Full variable domain (missing parts from reference TRBV7-6 and TRBJ2-1): GAGVSQSPRYKVTKRGQDVALRCDPISGHVSLYWYRQALGQGPEFLTYFNYEAQQDKSGLPNDRFSAERPEGSISTLTIQRTEQRDSAMYRCASRGGSGNEQFFGPGTRLTVL.

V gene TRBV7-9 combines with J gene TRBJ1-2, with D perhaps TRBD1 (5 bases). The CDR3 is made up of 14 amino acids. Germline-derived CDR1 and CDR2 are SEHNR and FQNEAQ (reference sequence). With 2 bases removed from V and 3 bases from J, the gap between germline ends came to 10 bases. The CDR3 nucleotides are TGTGCCAGCAGCTTATCCGGGGGGTACTATGGCTACACCTTC. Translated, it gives CASSLSGGYYGYTF.

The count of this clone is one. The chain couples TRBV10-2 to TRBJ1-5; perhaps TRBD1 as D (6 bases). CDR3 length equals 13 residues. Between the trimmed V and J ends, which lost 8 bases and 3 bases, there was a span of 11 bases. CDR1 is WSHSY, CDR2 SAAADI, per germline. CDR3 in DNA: TGCGCCAGCGCACAGGGTTTCAATCAGCCCCAGCATTTT. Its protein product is CASAQGFNQPQHF.

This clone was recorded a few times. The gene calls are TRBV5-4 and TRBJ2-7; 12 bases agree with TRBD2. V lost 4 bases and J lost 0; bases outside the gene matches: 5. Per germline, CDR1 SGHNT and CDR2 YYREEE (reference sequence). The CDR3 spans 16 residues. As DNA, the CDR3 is TGTGCCAGCAGCGCCTGGACTAGCGGGACCTCCTACGAGCAGTACTTC. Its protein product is CASSAWTSGTSYEQYF.

The CDR3 loop is CARDSGTQYF. The CDR3 nucleotides are TGTGCCAGGGATTCGGGGACCCAGTACTTC. The chain has TRBV19 and TRBJ2-5; D is ambiguous. Germline values: CDR1 LNHDA, CDR2 SQIVND (reference sequence). The CDR3 extends over 10 amino acids. The V end was cut by 9 bases, the J end by 7 bases, with 9 bases between.

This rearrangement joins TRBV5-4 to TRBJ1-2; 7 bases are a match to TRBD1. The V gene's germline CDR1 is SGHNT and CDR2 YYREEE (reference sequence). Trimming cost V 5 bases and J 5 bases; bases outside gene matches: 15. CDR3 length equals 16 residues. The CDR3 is CASRPAGTAELYGYTF. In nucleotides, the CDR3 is TGTGCCAGCAGACCCGCCGGGACAGCAGAGTTATATGGCTACACCTTC. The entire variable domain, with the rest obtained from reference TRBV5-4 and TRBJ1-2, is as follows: ETGVTQSPTHLIKTRGQQVTLRCSSQSGHNTVSWYQQALGQGPQFIFQYYREEENGRGNFPPRFSGLQFPNYSSELNVNALELDDSALYLCASRPAGTAELYGYTFGSGTRLTVV.

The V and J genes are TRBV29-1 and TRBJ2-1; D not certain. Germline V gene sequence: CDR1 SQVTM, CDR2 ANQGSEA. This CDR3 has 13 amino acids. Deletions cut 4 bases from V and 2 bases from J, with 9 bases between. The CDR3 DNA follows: TGCAGCGTTGCCGGCCTAGCCTACAATGAGCAGTTCTTC. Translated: CSVAGLAYNEQFF.

CDR3 sequence reads: CASSPDRQGRQPQHF. CDR3 coding DNA: TGTGCCAGCTCACCAGATCGACAGGGCAGGCAGCCCCAGCATTTT. V and J are TRBV18 and TRBJ1-5; TRBD1 agrees at 7 bases. V shed 2 bases, J shed 7 bases, and the junction held 8 bases outside the gene matches. Germline assignment: CDR1 KGHSH and CDR2 LQKENI. The CDR3 runs to 15 residues.